This TCR beta chain was identified during a study of T cells in Graves' hyperthyroidism and ophthalmopathy. Comments on this clonotype: Its antigen remains unidentified.

General study findings and limits: Most expanded thyroid clonotypes above 0.001 recurred in blood.

Template material for amplifying TCR beta CDR3 regions consisted of RNA transcripts. The HTBI primer set was used in a first-round RT-PCR of the TCR CDR3. One entry per CDR3 protein, called by TCRdb with MiXCR from the multiplex PCR reads. There are hundreds of thousands of distinct CDR3 sequences in the sample; about half occur only once, and roughly 8.2% lies in the top ten. Investigators excluded patients with uncontrolled infection, other autoimmune disease, pregnancy or lactation. Diagnosis relied on clinical symptoms, serum thyroxine and TRAb, thyroid ultrasound and orbital computed tomography. This CDR3 region has 13 residues. V was cut by 6 bases and J by 3 bases, with 11 bases left in between.

Sequenced sample: peripheral blood or thyroid tissue (not recorded which). V is TRBV12-3 or TRBV12-4 and J is TRBJ1-2, with D possibly TRBD1 on 5 matching bases. This TCR came from a woman younger than 30 with Graves' hyperthyroidism. Here the CDR3 reads CASSRDGHYGYTF. The CDR3 DNA follows: TGTGCCAGCAGCAGGGACGGACACTATGGCTACACCTTC.